This entry describes one TCR beta chain. The study used samples holding roughly 0.95-11 million cryopreserved PBMC before DNA extraction. These data are taken from a study of long-term antiretroviral therapy in people with HIV. Researchers report immunoSEQ v3.0 was run at survey level. Assay used: immunoSEQ multiplex PCR; TCRdb lists only in-frame clones, some missing. The sample lists tens of thousands of clones; 70% to 85% were seen once. This clonotype was sampled from a man between 18 and 29 years old with HIV. The source was unsorted PBMCs, collected 0.8 years before starting antiretroviral therapy.

The CDR3 region has the DNA TGTGCCAGCAGCCCCCGGGTGGGGTTACAAGAGACCCAGTACTTC. Amino acids: CASSPRVGLQETQYF. The rearrangement joins TRBV6-1 to TRBJ2-5; D not resolved. This CDR3 is 15 amino acids long. Trimming stripped 6 bases from V and 2 bases from J, with 16 bases between. CDR1 and CDR2 (germline): MNHNS, SASEGT.